This entry describes one T cell receptor (beta chain). The antigen remains unidentified. This sample was taken from a study of OX40 agonist ivuxolimab in advanced cancers. Study summary: Patients received intravenous ivuxolimab every 2 weeks at 0.01 to 10 mg/kg.

The sampling schedule covered blood at baseline, cycle 4 day 1, and cycle 7 day 1. TCRdb keeps only in-frame clones here, not all; method: immunoSEQ multiplex PCR. The sample holds 80,000 to 95,000 clones, about 86% seen once. Study results and caveats: Mean expanded clone counts were higher in CD8+ than CD4+ T cells.

The sequences come from CD4+ or CD8+ T cells sorted from blood, collected in a trial of the OX40 agonist ivuxolimab. This TCR was recovered from an adult with an advanced solid tumor such as melanoma, head and neck, liver or kidney cancer.

The DNA of the CDR3 is TGTGCCAGCAGTAGAACAGGGTCCACAGATACGCAGTATTTT. Its translation: CASSRTGSTDTQYF. The chain uses TRBV21-1 and TRBJ2-3; TRBD1 is the table's D call, not checked against the DNA. TRBV21-1 is flagged as a pseudogene. The CDR3 covers 14 residues.